This is a list of T cell receptor beta chains from one sample in a study of OX40 agonist ivuxolimab in advanced cancers. The table came from immunoSEQ multiplex PCR; TCRdb's copy has only in-frame clones and leaves some out. The sample has 80,000 or so clones; approximately 90% are singletons. The sequencing here drew on CD4+ or CD8+ T cells sorted from blood, taken in a trial of the OX40 agonist ivuxolimab. The receptor source for this set is an adult with an advanced solid tumor such as melanoma, head and neck, liver or kidney cancer. The CDR3 runs from the conserved cysteine through the conserved F or W. A D gene is named only where the DNA matches it firmly. The listing skips clone size in some rows; elsewhere it reads once, few, many or a size class.

V: TRBV9; J: TRBJ2-1; D: NA; size: NA; DNA: TGTGCCAGCAGTCCAGGAGTGTACAATGAGCAGTTCTTC; CDR3: CASSPGVYNEQFF
V: TRBV5-1; J: TRBJ1-3; D: NA; size: NA; DNA: TGCGCCAGCAGCCCGGACGTAGGGGGCTCTGGAAACACCATATATTTT; CDR3: CASSPDVGGSGNTIYF
V: TRBV7-8; J: TRBJ2-7; D: TRBD2; size: NA; DNA: TGTGCCAGCCACTCCACTAGCGGGGGCCCCTACGAGCAGTACTTC; CDR3: CASHSTSGGPYEQYF
V: TRBV6-6; J: TRBJ2-7; D: NA; size: few; DNA: TGTGCCAGCAGTTACTCCACGGGGTACGAGCAGTACTTC; CDR3: CASSYSTGYEQYF
V: TRBV7-9; J: TRBJ1-4; D: TRBD1; size: NA; DNA: TGTGCCAGCAGCGTACTACAGGGGAGCGATGAAAAACTGTTTTTT; CDR3: CASSVLQGSDEKLFF
V: TRBV7-9; J: TRBJ1-1; D: NA; size: once; DNA: TGTGCCAGCAGCTTAGATGGGACGAACACTGAAGCTTTCTTT; CDR3: CASSLDGTNTEAFF
V: TRBV10-3; J: TRBJ2-1; D: NA; size: NA; DNA: TGTGCCATCAGTGAGGTTGGCGAGCGAAACTCCTACAATGAGCAGTTCTTC; CDR3: CAISEVGERNSYNEQFF
V: TRBV7-2; J: TRBJ1-3; D: NA; size: NA; DNA: TGTGCCAGCAGCTCCTTCTCTGGAAACACCATATATTTT; CDR3: CASSSFSGNTIYF
V: TRBV2; J: TRBJ1-2; D: NA; size: NA; DNA: TGTGCCAGCGAAACCAGCCCACCCAACTATGGCTACACCTTC; CDR3: CASETSPPNYGYTF
V: TRBV7-7; J: TRBJ2-2; D: NA; size: NA; DNA: TGTGCCAGCAGCTTAGAGGGACGGCGCACCGGGGAGCTGTTTTTT; CDR3: CASSLEGRRTGELFF
V: TRBV28; J: TRBJ2-5; D: TRBD2; size: NA; DNA: TGTGCCAGCATGGGGCTAACTAGCGGGTACCAAGAGACCCAGTACTTC; CDR3: CASMGLTSGYQETQYF
V: TRBV14; J: TRBJ2-7; D: NA; size: NA; DNA: TGTGCCAGCAGCAAACAGGGAATCTACGAGCAGTACTTC; CDR3: CASSKQGIYEQYF
V: TRBV7-3; J: TRBJ2-3; D: NA; size: NA; DNA: TGTGCCAGCAGCGACTCAAGAGGTAGCGCTAGCACAGATACGCAGTATTTT; CDR3: CASSDSRGSASTDTQYF
V: TRBV6-1; J: TRBJ2-7; D: TRBD1; size: NA; DNA: TGTGCCAGCAGTACATCAGGGGGCCCCTACGAGCAGTACTTC; CDR3: CASSTSGGPYEQYF
V: TRBV5-4; J: TRBJ2-3; D: NA; size: NA; DNA: TGTGCCAGCGGGACGGGGGCCCGGGGCACAGATACGCAGTATTTT; CDR3: CASGTGARGTDTQYF
V: TRBV28; J: TRBJ1-5; D: NA; size: NA; DNA: TGTGCCAGCAGTTTTTTGGGACCGGCGGGTCAGCCCCAGCATTTT; CDR3: CASSFLGPAGQPQHF
V: TRBV15; J: TRBJ1-2; D: TRBD1; size: NA; DNA: TGTGCCACCAGCCCACCGGGGACAGGGAAGAAGGGCTATGGCTACACCTTC; CDR3: CATSPPGTGKKGYGYTF
V: TRBV10-3; J: TRBJ2-1; D: TRBD1; size: NA; DNA: TGTGCCACGAAACCCCCGGGACAGGGGGGGAATGAGCAGTTCTTC; CDR3: CATKPPGQGGNEQFF
V: TRBV5-1; J: TRBJ1-1; D: TRBD1; size: once; DNA: TGCGCCAGCAGCCCTGGGACAGGGCAAGCTTTCTTT; CDR3: CASSPGTGQAFF
V: TRBV5-6; J: TRBJ2-2; D: NA; size: NA; DNA: TGTGCCAGCAGCCTATTCCGGGACGGTATACTCGGGGAGCTGTTTTTT; CDR3: CASSLFRDGILGELFF
V: TRBV5-6; J: TRBJ1-2; D: NA; size: NA; DNA: TGTGCCAGCAGCTTAATGCGGACGGCAATTTATGGCTACACCTTC; CDR3: CASSLMRTAIYGYTF
V: TRBV6-1; J: TRBJ2-2; D: NA; size: once; DNA: TGTGCCAGCAGTGATTCGACAGTCACCGGGGAGCTGTTTTTT; CDR3: CASSDSTVTGELFF
V: TRBV5-6; J: TRBJ2-2; D: NA; size: NA; DNA: TGTGCCAGCAGCTTGCCTCTAACCGGGGAGCTGTTTTTT; CDR3: CASSLPLTGELFF
V: TRBV5-1; J: TRBJ2-1; D: TRBD2; size: NA; DNA: TGCGCCAGCAGCTTGGAGGGACTACACTACAATGAGCAGTTCTTC; CDR3: CASSLEGLHYNEQFF
V: TRBV6-1; J: TRBJ1-1; D: NA; size: NA; DNA: TGTGCCAGCAGTGAAGCAAGACAGTACACTGAAGCTTTCTTT; CDR3: CASSEARQYTEAFF
V: TRBV2; J: TRBJ1-3; D: NA; size: NA; DNA: TGTGCCAAAAAACAGGGACAAAACACCATATATTTT; CDR3: CAKKQGQNTIYF
V: TRBV5-1; J: TRBJ2-5; D: TRBD1; size: NA; DNA: TGCGCCAGCAGCTTGGGACGACAGGGGAGTTTGGAGACCCAGTACTTC; CDR3: CASSLGRQGSLETQYF
V: TRBV7-6; J: TRBJ2-5; D: NA; size: NA; DNA: TGTGCCAGCAGCTTACTAGCGCAAAAACAAGAGACCCAGTACTTC; CDR3: CASSLLAQKQETQYF